This paragraph covers one TCR beta chain sequence. Germline CDR1 and CDR2: SGDLS and YYNGEE. This CDR3 contains 16 residues. Losses at the gene ends were 5 bases for V and 2 bases for J; bases not matched to a gene: 12. The data were taken from a study of blood T cell repertoires in COVID-19. Clones were read by immunoSEQ multiplex PCR, and TCRdb kept only the in-frame ones, dropping some. The data show 250,000 to 300,000 clones, more than 80% seen once. The specimen sequenced was peripheral blood. The chain employs TRBV9 and TRBJ1-1; 7 bases map to TRBD1. The source is a woman aged 40-49 years with acute or convalescent COVID-19. The CDR3 here is CASSRTGTAINTEAFF. CDR3 DNA sequence: TGTGCCAGCAGTCGTACCGGGACAGCTATCAACACTGAAGCTTTCTTT.